Given below is one T cell receptor beta chain in context. The sample comes from a study of blood T cell repertoires in COVID-19. About the study: In each case, the material was cDNA or gDNA derived from T cells, B-cell-depleted T cells, or PBMCs.

How the authors handled the data: Researchers report that nucleated cell counts were estimated from reference gene primer amplification. The repertoire was sequenced with immunoSEQ multiplex PCR; TCRdb's copy has only in-frame clones and lacks some. Clone size and the V and J calls come from that table; the DNA yielded D and trimming. The sample records 150,000 to 200,000 clones, 87% being singletons. Trimming removed 4 bases at V and 5 bases at J, with 11 bases between. CDR3 size: 13 residues. Germline CDR1 and CDR2: SGHTA and FQGTGA. Specimen: peripheral blood. The V and J genes are TRBV7-3 and TRBJ1-1, with D maybe TRBD1 (5 bases). The sequence was obtained from a man aged 18 to 29 with active or convalescent COVID-19. The CDR3 here is CASSSREGTEAFF. The CDR3 DNA reads TGTGCCAGCAGCTCCCGGGAGGGGACTGAAGCTTTCTTT.